The rows below give T cell receptor beta chains drawn from one sample of a study of human T cells and chemical hapten exposure. TCRdb recomputed calls from the RACE reads with MiXCR, one row per CDR3 protein. The sample records some 180,000 distinct CDR3 sequences, around 22% being singletons. Sequenced material: whole blood, taken in connection with sensitization to the hapten diphenylcyclopropenone (DPC). These receptors were obtained from a woman aged 50 to 60 with alopecia areata. Some clones in this sample may be carry-over from other donors' samples. Each CDR3 is given with its conserved first and last residue. D genes are given only for firm matches. Size values are once, few and many counts, or a class for expanded clones, and some rows have none.

clone_size: NA
d_call: TRBD2
j_call: TRBJ2-1
cdr3_length: 17
v_call: TRBV27
cdr3_aa: CASSPRLAGGGVNEQFF
cdr3_nt: TGTGCCAGCAGTCCTAGACTAGCGGGAGGCGGGGTGAATGAGCAGTTCTTC

clone_size: few
d_call: TRBD2
j_call: TRBJ2-1
cdr3_length: 20
v_call: TRBV29-1
cdr3_aa: CSVVGLPGLAGAGAYNEQFF
cdr3_nt: TGCAGCGTTGTAGGTTTACCGGGACTAGCGGGGGCAGGAGCCTACAATGAGCAGTTCTTC

clone_size: NA
d_call: TRBD2
j_call: TRBJ2-7
cdr3_length: 14
v_call: TRBV11-1
cdr3_aa: CASSWTGGPYEQYF
cdr3_nt: TGTGCCAGCAGCTGGACGGGAGGGCCTTACGAGCAGTACTTC

clone_size: few
d_call: NA
j_call: TRBJ1-5
cdr3_length: 15
v_call: TRBV15
cdr3_aa: CATSRDRDGDQPQHF
cdr3_nt: TGTGCCACCAGCAGAGATCGGGACGGGGATCAGCCCCAGCATTTT

clone_size: many
d_call: NA
j_call: TRBJ1-2
cdr3_length: 12
v_call: TRBV20-1
cdr3_aa: CSARGVEGGYTF
cdr3_nt: TGCAGTGCTAGAGGAGTGGAGGGCGGCTACACCTTC

clone_size: few
d_call: NA
j_call: TRBJ2-2
cdr3_length: 15
v_call: TRBV9
cdr3_aa: CASSVRQAGTGELFF
cdr3_nt: TGTGCCAGCAGCGTACGACAGGCTGGCACCGGGGAGCTGTTTTTT

clone_size: NA
d_call: TRBD1
j_call: TRBJ2-1
cdr3_length: 13
v_call: TRBV29-1
cdr3_aa: CSVGTGVVNEQFF
cdr3_nt: TGCAGCGTTGGGACAGGGGTGGTCAATGAGCAGTTCTTC

clone_size: few
d_call: NA
j_call: TRBJ1-4
cdr3_length: 15
v_call: TRBV9
cdr3_aa: CASSRETPSGEKLFF
cdr3_nt: TGTGCCAGCAGCAGAGAGACCCCATCAGGTGAAAAACTGTTTTTT

clone_size: few
d_call: TRBD1
j_call: TRBJ2-3
cdr3_length: 19
v_call: TRBV5-4
cdr3_aa: CASSLSDRGRFVGTDTQYF
cdr3_nt: TGTGCCAGCAGCTTGTCCGACAGGGGGCGCTTCGTTGGTACAGATACGCAGTATTTT

clone_size: NA
d_call: TRBD1
j_call: TRBJ1-1
cdr3_length: 16
v_call: TRBV18
cdr3_aa: CASSPTSIPGQGVAFF
cdr3_nt: TGTGCCAGCTCACCGACTAGCATACCGGGACAGGGGGTAGCTTTCTTT

clone_size: many
d_call: NA
j_call: TRBJ2-2
cdr3_length: 14
v_call: TRBV20-1
cdr3_aa: CSARGRELTGELFF
cdr3_nt: TGCAGTGCTAGAGGCCGGGAGCTCACCGGGGAGCTGTTTTTT

clone_size: few
d_call: NA
j_call: TRBJ1-5
cdr3_length: 14
v_call: TRBV12-3/TRBV12-4
cdr3_aa: CASSENGFNQPQHF
cdr3_nt: TGTGCCAGCAGTGAGAATGGTTTCAATCAGCCCCAGCATTTT

clone_size: NA
d_call: TRBD2
j_call: TRBJ2-2
cdr3_length: 12
v_call: TRBV20-1
cdr3_aa: CSGLAGAGELFF
cdr3_nt: TGCAGTGGACTAGCGGGAGCCGGGGAGCTGTTTTTT

clone_size: few
d_call: TRBD2
j_call: TRBJ2-1
cdr3_length: 15
v_call: TRBV5-1
cdr3_aa: CASSTRLAGGPEQFF
cdr3_nt: TGCGCCAGCAGCACCCGACTAGCGGGAGGGCCTGAGCAGTTCTTC

clone_size: NA
d_call: NA
j_call: TRBJ1-6
cdr3_length: 15
v_call: TRBV6-5
cdr3_aa: CASSYSQGWGSPLHF
cdr3_nt: TGTGCCAGCAGTTACTCGCAGGGTTGGGGTTCACCCCTCCACTTT

clone_size: NA
d_call: NA
j_call: TRBJ2-5
cdr3_length: 14
v_call: TRBV6-6
cdr3_aa: CASSYSSRIETQYF
cdr3_nt: TGTGCCAGCAGTTATTCTAGCAGAATAGAGACCCAGTACTTC

clone_size: few
d_call: NA
j_call: TRBJ2-7
cdr3_length: 14
v_call: TRBV20-1
cdr3_aa: CSAPPRTTNYEQYF
cdr3_nt: TGCAGTGCTCCTCCCCGGACTACCAACTACGAGCAGTACTTC

clone_size: few
d_call: NA
j_call: TRBJ2-2
cdr3_length: 16
v_call: TRBV18
cdr3_aa: CASSPPGRVNTGELFF
cdr3_nt: TGTGCCAGCTCACCACCGGGCAGGGTGAACACCGGGGAGCTGTTTTTT

clone_size: NA
d_call: TRBD1
j_call: TRBJ1-5
cdr3_length: 16
v_call: TRBV20-1
cdr3_aa: CSAREAGGLGNQPQHF
cdr3_nt: TGCAGTGCTAGAGAGGCAGGGGGGTTAGGCAATCAGCCCCAGCATTTT

clone_size: few
d_call: NA
j_call: TRBJ2-3
cdr3_length: 12
v_call: TRBV20-1
cdr3_aa: CSAAWSTDTQYF
cdr3_nt: TGCAGTGCTGCCTGGAGCACAGATACGCAGTATTTT

clone_size: few
d_call: TRBD2
j_call: TRBJ2-1
cdr3_length: 13
v_call: TRBV29-1
cdr3_aa: CSVAAGGTNEQFF
cdr3_nt: TGCAGCGTTGCAGCGGGAGGGACGAATGAGCAGTTCTTC

clone_size: NA
d_call: NA
j_call: TRBJ2-1
cdr3_length: 14
v_call: TRBV7-6
cdr3_aa: CASVPAVPYNEQFF
cdr3_nt: TGTGCCAGCGTCCCCGCGGTCCCCTACAATGAGCAGTTCTTC

clone_size: few
d_call: TRBD1
j_call: TRBJ2-1
cdr3_length: 15
v_call: TRBV6-6
cdr3_aa: CASRKPGQGYNEQFF
cdr3_nt: TGTGCCAGCAGGAAACCGGGACAGGGCTACAATGAGCAGTTCTTC

clone_size: NA
d_call: NA
j_call: TRBJ1-5
cdr3_length: 13
v_call: TRBV5-1
cdr3_aa: CASSLGFGQPQHF
cdr3_nt: TGCGCCAGCAGCTTGGGGTTCGGGCAGCCCCAGCATTTT

clone_size: NA
d_call: NA
j_call: TRBJ2-2
cdr3_length: 13
v_call: TRBV29-1
cdr3_aa: CSVLRHNTGELFF
cdr3_nt: TGCAGCGTTCTACGCCATAACACCGGGGAGCTGTTTTTT

clone_size: NA
d_call: NA
j_call: TRBJ1-5
cdr3_length: 14
v_call: TRBV5-1
cdr3_aa: CASSLGNPNQPQHF
cdr3_nt: TGCGCCAGCAGCTTGGGCAACCCAAATCAGCCCCAGCATTTT

clone_size: NA
d_call: NA
j_call: TRBJ2-3
cdr3_length: 15
v_call: TRBV4-2
cdr3_aa: CASSLLAETTDTQYF
cdr3_nt: TGTGCCAGCAGCCTTTTAGCGGAGACCACAGATACGCAGTATTTT

clone_size: NA
d_call: NA
j_call: TRBJ1-1
cdr3_length: 15
v_call: TRBV21-1
cdr3_aa: CASSKGKGGNTEAFF
cdr3_nt: TGTGCCAGCAGCAAAGGAAAAGGCGGGAACACTGAAGCTTTCTTT

clone_size: few
d_call: NA
j_call: TRBJ1-5
cdr3_length: 13
v_call: TRBV10-3
cdr3_aa: CAIGQAPDQPQHF
cdr3_nt: TGTGCCATCGGTCAGGCCCCCGATCAGCCCCAGCATTTT

clone_size: NA
d_call: TRBD1
j_call: TRBJ1-3
cdr3_length: 14
v_call: TRBV20-1
cdr3_aa: CSAMDRGPGNTIYF
cdr3_nt: TGCAGTGCTATGGACAGGGGGCCTGGAAACACCATATATTTT

clone_size: few
d_call: TRBD1
j_call: TRBJ1-1
cdr3_length: 16
v_call: TRBV5-4
cdr3_aa: CASSLGDRGWVTEAFF
cdr3_nt: TGTGCCAGCAGCTTGGGGGACAGGGGTTGGGTCACTGAAGCTTTCTTT

clone_size: many
d_call: NA
j_call: TRBJ2-2
cdr3_length: 14
v_call: TRBV20-1
cdr3_aa: CSARDYGGDRELFF
cdr3_nt: TGCAGTGCTAGAGATTACGGAGGGGATAGGGAGCTGTTTTTT

clone_size: few
d_call: NA
j_call: TRBJ1-2
cdr3_length: 13
v_call: TRBV18
cdr3_aa: CASSPRQMDGYTF
cdr3_nt: TGTGCCAGCTCACCACGGCAGATGGATGGCTACACCTTC

clone_size: NA
d_call: NA
j_call: TRBJ2-7
cdr3_length: 16
v_call: TRBV4-2
cdr3_aa: CASSLRTQPNSYEQYF
cdr3_nt: TGTGCCAGCAGCCTACGGACCCAACCCAACTCCTACGAGCAGTACTTC

clone_size: NA
d_call: TRBD2
j_call: TRBJ2-7
cdr3_length: 17
v_call: TRBV28
cdr3_aa: CASSSLIGSGSSYEQYF
cdr3_nt: TGTGCCAGCAGTTCCCTAATAGGAAGCGGGAGTAGCTACGAGCAGTACTTC

clone_size: NA
d_call: TRBD2
j_call: TRBJ2-7
cdr3_length: 17
v_call: TRBV5-6
cdr3_aa: CASSLIDTSGISYEQYF
cdr3_nt: TGTGCCAGCAGCTTGATAGATACTAGCGGAATATCCTACGAGCAGTACTTC

clone_size: NA
d_call: NA
j_call: TRBJ2-2
cdr3_length: 14
v_call: TRBV20-1
cdr3_aa: CSATGTRSTGELFF
cdr3_nt: TGCAGTGCTACCGGGACGCGCTCCACCGGGGAGCTGTTTTTT

clone_size: few
d_call: NA
j_call: TRBJ2-7
cdr3_length: 15
v_call: TRBV2
cdr3_aa: CASSQNDRSSYEQYF
cdr3_nt: TGTGCCAGCAGCCAAAACGACAGGAGCTCCTACGAGCAGTACTTC

clone_size: NA
d_call: TRBD2
j_call: TRBJ2-2
cdr3_length: 14
v_call: TRBV5-1
cdr3_aa: CASSPAGIRGELFF
cdr3_nt: TGCGCCAGCAGCCCAGCGGGGATCAGAGGGGAGCTGTTTTTT

clone_size: NA
d_call: NA
j_call: TRBJ2-7
cdr3_length: 15
v_call: TRBV20-1
cdr3_aa: CSARDSFDRAYEQYF
cdr3_nt: TGCAGTGCTAGAGATTCTTTCGACAGAGCCTACGAGCAGTACTTC

clone_size: few
d_call: NA
j_call: TRBJ2-5
cdr3_length: 13
v_call: TRBV5-5
cdr3_aa: CASWVHGGETQYF
cdr3_nt: TGTGCCAGCTGGGTCCATGGGGGAGAGACCCAGTACTTC

clone_size: NA
d_call: TRBD1
j_call: TRBJ1-1
cdr3_length: 16
v_call: TRBV10-3
cdr3_aa: CATRGEPGQGYTEAFF
cdr3_nt: TGTGCCACGAGGGGGGAGCCGGGACAGGGTTACACTGAAGCTTTCTTT

clone_size: NA
d_call: NA
j_call: TRBJ2-2
cdr3_length: 14
v_call: TRBV20-1
cdr3_aa: CSARNPLATGELFF
cdr3_nt: TGCAGTGCTAGGAACCCCCTCGCTACCGGGGAGCTGTTTTTT

clone_size: NA
d_call: NA
j_call: TRBJ2-3
cdr3_length: 15
v_call: TRBV20-1
cdr3_aa: CSASRIAPYTDTQYF
cdr3_nt: TGCAGTGCTAGTAGAATAGCACCCTACACAGATACGCAGTATTTT

clone_size: few
d_call: NA
j_call: TRBJ1-6
cdr3_length: 13
v_call: TRBV7-2
cdr3_aa: CASSLEYRSPLHF
cdr3_nt: TGTGCCAGCAGCTTAGAGTATAGATCACCCCTCCACTTT

clone_size: few
d_call: TRBD1
j_call: TRBJ1-1
cdr3_length: 15
v_call: TRBV4-2
cdr3_aa: CASSHPGTGDTEAFF
cdr3_nt: TGTGCCAGCAGCCATCCAGGGACAGGGGATACTGAAGCTTTCTTT

clone_size: NA
d_call: TRBD2
j_call: TRBJ2-3
cdr3_length: 18
v_call: TRBV4-2
cdr3_aa: CVSSQVSGRPSHTDTQYF
cdr3_nt: TGTGTCAGCAGCCAAGTTAGCGGGAGGCCCTCACACACAGATACGCAGTATTTT

clone_size: few
d_call: NA
j_call: TRBJ1-5
cdr3_length: 13
v_call: TRBV20-1
cdr3_aa: CSAPGYGNQPQHF
cdr3_nt: TGCAGTGCCCCGGGATATGGCAATCAGCCCCAGCATTTT

clone_size: NA
d_call: NA
j_call: TRBJ2-3
cdr3_length: 14
v_call: TRBV5-5
cdr3_aa: CASRYGTSTDTQYF
cdr3_nt: TGTGCCAGCAGGTATGGGACCAGCACAGATACGCAGTATTTT

clone_size: NA
d_call: TRBD2
j_call: TRBJ2-2
cdr3_length: 16
v_call: TRBV6-6
cdr3_aa: CASSPSTRRGAGELFF
cdr3_nt: TGTGCCAGCAGCCCCTCGACCCGCCGGGGGGCCGGGGAGCTGTTTTTT

clone_size: NA
d_call: TRBD2
j_call: TRBJ2-1
cdr3_length: 15
v_call: TRBV6-1
cdr3_aa: CASIFLAGDYNEQFF
cdr3_nt: TGTGCCAGCATTTTTCTAGCGGGAGACTACAATGAGCAGTTCTTC

clone_size: NA
d_call: NA
j_call: TRBJ1-1
cdr3_length: 14
v_call: TRBV7-2
cdr3_aa: CASSPSSSRAEAFF
cdr3_nt: TGTGCCAGCAGCCCTAGCAGTAGTAGGGCTGAAGCTTTCTTT

clone_size: NA
d_call: NA
j_call: TRBJ1-2
cdr3_length: 11
v_call: TRBV27
cdr3_aa: CASGRAYGYNF
cdr3_nt: TGTGCCAGCGGGCGAGCTTATGGCTACAACTTC